This T cell receptor beta chain was sequenced during a study of blood T cells in healthy people across ages. The study's findings and limits: The unsorted PBMCs prevented any conclusive comparison of naive versus antigen-experienced cells.

As concerns this clonotype: Its specificity is not known.

CDR3 length: 23 residues. The authors ran a second PCR of roughly 6 to 12 cycles using a sample-barcoded 5' primer and a J-beta primer mix. From the 5' RACE reads, TCRdb called clonotypes with MiXCR, one entry per CDR3 protein. Found here are roughly 1.7 million distinct CDR3 sequences, approximately 32% of them singletons; the top ten hold about 11%. Sequencing was carried out using blood. This TCR came from a woman aged 25 to 39 in good health. This chain joins TRBV21-1 and TRBJ1-6; the table's D call TRBD1 went unverified against the DNA. TRBV21-1 is shown as a pseudogene. CDR3: CASSKSPGGADRILSSYNSPLHF. The DNA of the CDR3 is TGTGCCAGCAGCAAAAGCCCTGGGGGGGCCGACAGGATACTCAGCTCCTATAATTCACCCCTCCACTTT.